The present T cell receptor beta chain was sequenced within a study of control samples from healthy donors and cancer patients (dated by TCRdb to between 2020 and 2021). The method was the immunoSEQ multiplex PCR assay. Not all clones reach the TCRdb copy of this immuneACCESS table, which keeps in-frame sequences only. Checked studies attribute under half of the gap to unresolved V genes and leave the rest unexplained. The sample profile shows under 75,000 clones; 65% to 90% of them were found once. Clones ranked in the top ten supply 4.5% to 6.5% of the sample. A remark on this clone: What this receptor recognizes is not known. No much larger clone is present one base from it, and per-base qualities are unavailable.

Inclusive of the bounding cysteine and phenylalanine, the CDR3 is 15 residues long. The only DNA kept is the CDR3, 45 bases in frame from the first base. Per the germline V gene (reference sequence), PRHDT is the CDR1 and FYEKMQ is the CDR2. From V the trimming removes 4 bases and from J it removes 4 bases, while the gene matches leave 8 bases of the junction unaccounted for. The chain uses TRBV13 and TRBJ2-7; TRBD1 agrees with 9 junctional bases. The sequence derives from a middle-aged man in good health. Sequencing used blood. The nucleotide sequence is given as TGTGCCAGCAGCTCCCACGGGACAGGGTATTACGAGCAGTACTTC. This encodes CASSSHGTGYYEQYF.